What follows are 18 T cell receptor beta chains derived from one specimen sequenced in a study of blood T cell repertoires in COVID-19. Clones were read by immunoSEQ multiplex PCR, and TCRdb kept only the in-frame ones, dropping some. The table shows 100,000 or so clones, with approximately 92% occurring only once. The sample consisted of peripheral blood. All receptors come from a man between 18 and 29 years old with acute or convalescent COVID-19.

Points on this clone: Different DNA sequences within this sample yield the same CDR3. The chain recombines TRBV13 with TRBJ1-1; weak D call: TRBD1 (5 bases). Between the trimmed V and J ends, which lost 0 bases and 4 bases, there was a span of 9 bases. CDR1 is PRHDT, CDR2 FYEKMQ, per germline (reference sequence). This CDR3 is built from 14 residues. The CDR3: CASSLGQGVTEAFF. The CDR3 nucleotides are TGTGCCAGCAGCTTAGGTCAGGGCGTCACTGAAGCTTTCTTT.

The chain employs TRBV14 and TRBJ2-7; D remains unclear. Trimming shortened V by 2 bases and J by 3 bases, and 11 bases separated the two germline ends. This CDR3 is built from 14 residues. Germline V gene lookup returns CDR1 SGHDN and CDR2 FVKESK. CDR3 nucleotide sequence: TGTGCCAGCAGCCAAAGCCCAGGTGTCTACGAGCAGTACTTC. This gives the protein CASSQSPGVYEQYF.

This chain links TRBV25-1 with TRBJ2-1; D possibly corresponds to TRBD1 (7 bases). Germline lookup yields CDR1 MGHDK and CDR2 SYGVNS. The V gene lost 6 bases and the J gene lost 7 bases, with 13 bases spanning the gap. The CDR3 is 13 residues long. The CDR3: CASREGARNEQFF. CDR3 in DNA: TGTGCCAGCAGGGAGGGGGCGAGGAATGAGCAGTTCTTC.

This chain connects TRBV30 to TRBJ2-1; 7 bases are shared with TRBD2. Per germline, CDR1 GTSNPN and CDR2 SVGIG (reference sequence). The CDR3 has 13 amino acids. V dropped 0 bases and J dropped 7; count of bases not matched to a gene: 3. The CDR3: CAWSVLARNEQFF. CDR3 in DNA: TGTGCCTGGAGTGTACTAGCGAGGAATGAGCAGTTCTTC.

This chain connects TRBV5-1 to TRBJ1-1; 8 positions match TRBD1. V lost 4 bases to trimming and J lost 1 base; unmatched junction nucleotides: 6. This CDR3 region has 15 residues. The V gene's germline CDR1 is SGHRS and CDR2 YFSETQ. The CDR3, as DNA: TGCGCCAGCAGCCGACAGGGGACCCCGAACACTGAAGCTTTCTTT. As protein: CASSRQGTPNTEAFF.

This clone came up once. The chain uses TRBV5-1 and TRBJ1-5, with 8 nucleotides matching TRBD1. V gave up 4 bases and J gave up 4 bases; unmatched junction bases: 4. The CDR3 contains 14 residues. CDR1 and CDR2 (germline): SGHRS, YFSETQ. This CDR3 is CASSPGTGNQPQHF. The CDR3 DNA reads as TGCGCCAGCAGCCCGGGGACAGGTAATCAGCCCCAGCATTTT. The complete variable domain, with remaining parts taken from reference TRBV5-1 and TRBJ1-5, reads KAGVTQTPRYLIKTRGQQVTLSCSPISGHRSVSWYQQTPGQGLQFLFEYFSETQRNKGNFPGRFSGRQFSNSRSEMNVSTLELGDSALYLCASSPGTGNQPQHFGDGTRLSIL.

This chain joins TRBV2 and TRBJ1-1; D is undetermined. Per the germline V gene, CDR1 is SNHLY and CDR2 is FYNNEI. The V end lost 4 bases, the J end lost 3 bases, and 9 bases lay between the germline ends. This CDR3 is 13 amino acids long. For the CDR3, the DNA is TGTGCCAGCAGTGCTGCAGTTTACACTGAAGCTTTCTTT. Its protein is CASSAAVYTEAFF.

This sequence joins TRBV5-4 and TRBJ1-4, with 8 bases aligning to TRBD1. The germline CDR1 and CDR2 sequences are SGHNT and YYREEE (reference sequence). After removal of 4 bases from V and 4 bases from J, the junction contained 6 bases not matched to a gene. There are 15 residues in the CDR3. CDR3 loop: CASSPDRGRNEKLFF. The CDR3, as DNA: TGTGCCAGCAGCCCCGACAGGGGTCGTAATGAAAAACTGTTTTTT.

CDR3 bases: TGCGCCAGCAGCTTGGAAGGACAGGGTGAAGGCTACACCTTC. Translated, it gives CASSLEGQGEGYTF. The chain joins TRBV5-1 to TRBJ1-2, with TRBD1 identical over 8 bases. Losses at the gene ends were 0 bases for V and 8 bases for J; bases not matched to a gene: 6. The V gene's germline CDR1 is SGHRS and CDR2 YFSETQ. CDR3 length: 14 residues. The full variable domain, its missing parts supplied by reference TRBV5-1 and TRBJ1-2, is KAGVTQTPRYLIKTRGQQVTLSCSPISGHRSVSWYQQTPGQGLQFLFEYFSETQRNKGNFPGRFSGRQFSNSRSEMNVSTLELGDSALYLCASSLEGQGEGYTFGSGTRLTVV.

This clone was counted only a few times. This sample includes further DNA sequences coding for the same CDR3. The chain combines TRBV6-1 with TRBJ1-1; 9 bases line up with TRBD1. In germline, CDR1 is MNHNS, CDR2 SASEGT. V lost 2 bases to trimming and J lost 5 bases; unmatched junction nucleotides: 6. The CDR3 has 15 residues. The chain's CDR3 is CASSEIRDRVTEAFF. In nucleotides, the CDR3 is TGTGCCAGCAGTGAAATCCGGGACAGGGTTACTGAAGCTTTCTTT.

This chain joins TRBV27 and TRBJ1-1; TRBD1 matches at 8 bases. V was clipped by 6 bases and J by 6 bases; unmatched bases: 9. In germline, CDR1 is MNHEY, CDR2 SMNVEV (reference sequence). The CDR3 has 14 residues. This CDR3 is CASSLGQGAPEAFF. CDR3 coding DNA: TGTGCCAGCAGCCTCGGGCAGGGGGCACCTGAAGCTTTCTTT.

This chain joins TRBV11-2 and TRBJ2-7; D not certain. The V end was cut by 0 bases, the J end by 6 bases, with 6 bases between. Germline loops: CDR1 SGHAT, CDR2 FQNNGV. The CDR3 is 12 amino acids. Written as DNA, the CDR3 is TGTGCCAGCAGCTTAGATACAGCCGAGCAGTACTTC. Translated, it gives CASSLDTAEQYF.

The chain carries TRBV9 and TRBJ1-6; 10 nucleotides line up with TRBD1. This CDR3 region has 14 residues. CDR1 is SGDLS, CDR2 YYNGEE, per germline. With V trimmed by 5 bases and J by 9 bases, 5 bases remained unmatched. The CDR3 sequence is CASSLTGGGSPLHF. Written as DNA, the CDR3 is TGTGCCAGCAGTTTGACAGGGGGCGGTTCACCCCTCCACTTT.

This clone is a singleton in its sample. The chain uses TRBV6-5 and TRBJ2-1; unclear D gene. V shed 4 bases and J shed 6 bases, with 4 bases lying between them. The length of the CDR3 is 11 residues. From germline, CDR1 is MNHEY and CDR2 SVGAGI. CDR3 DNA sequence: TGTGCCAGCAGTTTCTTCAATGAGCAGTTCTTC. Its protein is CASSFFNEQFF.

This CDR3 is CASSLPAGNTGELFF. In DNA form, the CDR3 reads TGCGCCAGCAGCTTGCCTGCAGGGAACACCGGGGAGCTGTTTTTT. The chain has TRBV5-1 and TRBJ2-2, with D hard to call. The V gene lost 1 base and the J gene lost 1 base, with 8 bases spanning the gap. This CDR3 has 15 amino acids. From germline, CDR1 is SGHRS and CDR2 YFSETQ.

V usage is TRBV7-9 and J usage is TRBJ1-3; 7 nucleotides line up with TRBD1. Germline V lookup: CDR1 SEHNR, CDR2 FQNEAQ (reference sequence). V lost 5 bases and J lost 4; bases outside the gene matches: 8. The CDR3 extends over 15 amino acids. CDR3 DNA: TGTGCCAGCAGCCCCCAACAGGGGAGGGGAAACACCATATATTTT. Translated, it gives CASSPQQGRGNTIYF.

The CDR3, as DNA: TGTGCCAGTGGAGGGGTTGGGACTTATGGCTACACCTTC. It codes for CASGGVGTYGYTF. The rearrangement uses TRBV19 and TRBJ1-2, with TRBD1 as a possible D gene (5 bases). The CDR3 spans 13 residues. V was pared by 8 bases and J by 5 bases, with 15 bases between. CDR1 is LNHDA, CDR2 SQIVND, per germline (reference sequence).

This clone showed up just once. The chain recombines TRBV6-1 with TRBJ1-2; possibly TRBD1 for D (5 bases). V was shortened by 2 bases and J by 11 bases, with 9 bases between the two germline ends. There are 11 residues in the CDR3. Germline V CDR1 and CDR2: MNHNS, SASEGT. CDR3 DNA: TGTGCCAGCAGTGAAACAAGGGGTTACACCTTC. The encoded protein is CASSETRGYTF.